This T cell receptor (beta chain) was obtained from a study of blood T cell repertoires in COVID-19. Study-wide context: Sites across the United States, Italy and Spain contributed samples from acute and convalescent COVID-19. Nucleic acid was either cDNA or gDNA, and it came from T cells, B-cell-depleted T cells, or PBMCs.

As handled by the study authors: By means of reference gene primer amplification, nucleated cell counts were estimated. The repertoire was sequenced with immunoSEQ multiplex PCR; TCRdb's copy has only in-frame clones and lacks some. The D gene and trimming were derived from the DNA, and the V and J assignments and clone size from that table. The table has some 100,000 clones, roughly 79% seen once. CDR1 LGHNA and CDR2 YNFKEQ come from the germline V gene. CDR3 length: 20 residues. Germline trimming cut 0 bases from V and 2 bases from J; bases unmatched to any gene: 11. V gene TRBV4-2 combines with J gene TRBJ2-5, with 14 bases matching TRBD2. This receptor was taken from a woman aged 65 to 85 with acute or convalescent COVID-19. Sequencing input: peripheral blood. This chain's CDR3 is CASSQEGWTSGGHDQETQYF. Here the CDR3 DNA reads TGTGCCAGCAGCCAAGAGGGGTGGACTAGCGGGGGGCACGATCAAGAGACCCAGTACTTC.